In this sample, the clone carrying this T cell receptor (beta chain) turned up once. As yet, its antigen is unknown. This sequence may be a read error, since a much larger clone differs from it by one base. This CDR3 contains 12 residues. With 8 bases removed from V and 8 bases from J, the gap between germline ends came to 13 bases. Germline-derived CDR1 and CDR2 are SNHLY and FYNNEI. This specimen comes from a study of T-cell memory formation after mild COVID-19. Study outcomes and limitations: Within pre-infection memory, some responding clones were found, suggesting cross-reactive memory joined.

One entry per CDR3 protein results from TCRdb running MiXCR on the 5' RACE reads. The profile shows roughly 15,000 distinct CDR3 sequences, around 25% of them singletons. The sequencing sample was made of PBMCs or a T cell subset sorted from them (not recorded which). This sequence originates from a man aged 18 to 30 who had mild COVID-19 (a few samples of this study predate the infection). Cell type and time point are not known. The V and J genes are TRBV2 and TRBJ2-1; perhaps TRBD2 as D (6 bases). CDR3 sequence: CASVGGPDEQFF. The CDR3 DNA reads TGTGCCAGCGTGGGGGGACCCGATGAGCAGTTCTTC.